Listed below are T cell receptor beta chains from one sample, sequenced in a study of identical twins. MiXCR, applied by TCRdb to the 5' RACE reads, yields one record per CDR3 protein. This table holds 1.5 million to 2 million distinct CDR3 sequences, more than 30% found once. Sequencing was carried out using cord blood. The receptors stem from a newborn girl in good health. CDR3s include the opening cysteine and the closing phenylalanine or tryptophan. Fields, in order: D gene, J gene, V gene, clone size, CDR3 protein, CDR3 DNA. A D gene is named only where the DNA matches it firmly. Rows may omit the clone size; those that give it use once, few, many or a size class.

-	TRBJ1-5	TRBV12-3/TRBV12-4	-	CASSFGGLGLPQHF	TGTGCCAGCAGTTTCGGGGGGCTCGGATTGCCCCAGCATTTT
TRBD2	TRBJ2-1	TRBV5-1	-	CASSLGLAGGPRNEQFF	TGCGCCAGCAGCTTGGGACTAGCGGGGGGGCCTAGGAATGAGCAGTTCTTC
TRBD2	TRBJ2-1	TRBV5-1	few	CASSPARLAGGNEQFF	TGCGCCAGCAGCCCCGCGAGACTAGCGGGAGGCAATGAGCAGTTCTTC
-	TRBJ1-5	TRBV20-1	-	CSARGAVRGSQPQHF	TGCAGTGCTAGAGGGGCCGTGCGCGGGAGTCAGCCCCAGCATTTT
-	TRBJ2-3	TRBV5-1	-	CASSIGADTQYF	TGCGCCAGCAGCATTGGGGCAGATACGCAGTATTTT
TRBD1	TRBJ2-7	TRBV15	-	CATSRGDSSYEQYF	TGTGCCACCAGCAGAGGGGACAGCTCCTACGAGCAGTACTTC
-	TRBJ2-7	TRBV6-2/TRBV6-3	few	CASSYISHEQYF	TGTGCCAGCAGTTATATTTCCCACGAGCAGTACTTC
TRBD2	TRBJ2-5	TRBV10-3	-	CAIAGTSGETQYF	TGTGCCATCGCCGGGACTAGCGGGGAGACCCAGTACTTC
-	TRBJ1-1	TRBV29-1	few	CSVQGGVEAFF	TGCAGCGTCCAAGGCGGGGTTGAAGCTTTCTTT
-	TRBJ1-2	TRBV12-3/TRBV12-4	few	CASSFIGRGYTF	TGTGCCAGCAGTTTTATTGGGCGCGGCTACACCTTC
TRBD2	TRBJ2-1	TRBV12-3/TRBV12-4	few	CASRGLAGEHEQFF	TGTGCCAGCCGGGGACTAGCGGGAGAGCATGAGCAGTTCTTC
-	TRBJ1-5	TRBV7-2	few	CASSLDNGGYQPQHF	TGTGCCAGCAGCTTAGATAATGGGGGGTATCAGCCCCAGCATTTT
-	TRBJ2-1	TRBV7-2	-	CASSPNPQGWQFF	TGTGCCAGCAGCCCGAACCCCCAGGGGTGGCAGTTCTTC
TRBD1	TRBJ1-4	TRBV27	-	CASRSQGAANEKLFF	TGTGCCAGCAGGTCACAGGGGGCGGCTAATGAAAAACTGTTTTTT
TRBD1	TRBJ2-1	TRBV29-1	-	CSVPHRGNEQLF	TGCAGCGTTCCCCACAGGGGCAATGAGCAGTTATTC
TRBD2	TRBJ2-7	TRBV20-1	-	CSANAVTSGYEQYF	TGCAGTGCCAATGCCGTGACTAGCGGGTACGAGCAGTACTTC
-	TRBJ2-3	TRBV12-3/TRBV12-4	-	CASSPGGHITDTQYF	TGTGCCAGCAGTCCTGGGGGACATATCACAGATACGCAGTATTTT
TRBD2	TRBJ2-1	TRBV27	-	CASSSAGLGTYNEQFF	TGTGCCAGCAGTTCCGCGGGACTAGGGACCTACAATGAGCAGTTCTTC
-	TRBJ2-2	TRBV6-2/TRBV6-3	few	CASRLVAGELFF	TGTGCCAGCAGATTGGTTGCCGGGGAGCTGTTTTTT
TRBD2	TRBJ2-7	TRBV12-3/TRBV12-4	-	CASSPPGLAGSYEQYF	TGTGCCAGCAGTCCCCCCGGACTAGCGGGATCCTACGAGCAGTACTTC
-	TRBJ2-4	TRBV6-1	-	CASSESGPKNIQYF	TGTGCCAGCAGTGAATCAGGGCCCAAAAACATTCAGTACTTC
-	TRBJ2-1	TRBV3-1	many	CASSLLAKEQFF	TGTGCCAGCAGCCTACTAGCCAAGGAGCAGTTCTTC